The clone carrying this T cell receptor (beta chain) was observed once. The treatment: oral pan-JAK inhibitor, 5-10 mg twice daily. Extracted from the samples, RNA was reverse transcribed into cDNA to serve as the sequencing template. Produced via immunoSEQ multiplex PCR; TCRdb's table is partial and in-frame only. The table includes more than 110,000 clones, 65% to 90% detected once. This record comes from a study of CD8+ T cells in alopecia areata. The CDR3 is 13 amino acids. V was pared by 0 bases and J by 6 bases, with 9 bases between. The germline V gene encodes CDR1 SGDLS and CDR2 YYNGEE. The chain links TRBV9 to TRBJ1-1; D call uncertain. This sample comprised CD8+ T cells sorted from blood, obtained at week 4, from a patient treated with tofacitinib. This sequence originates from a human donor with alopecia areata. The CDR3 DNA is TGTGCCAGCAGCGTAGGAGGCGGGTCTGAAGCTTTCTTT. Protein product: CASSVGGGSEAFF.